The clone carrying this T cell receptor (beta chain) was seen repeatedly, ten times or more. The cDNA came from 5'RACE with 10-nucleotide random UMIs. From 15-18 subjects, each sequencing run yielded over 190 million TCR-beta sequences. TCRdb re-called the 5' RACE reads with MiXCR, one entry per CDR3 protein. The sample carries about 79,000 distinct CDR3 sequences, roughly 14% recorded once. This sample is part of a study of neurological immune-mediated disorders. V lost 4 bases, J lost 4 bases, and 12 bases lay in between. Germline assignment: CDR1 SNHLY and CDR2 FYNNEI. This CDR3 comprises 14 residues. The starting material, 2 million PBMCs stored at -80 C, gave rise to the unsorted libraries.

What was sequenced was PBMCs. The receptor was derived from a woman aged 50 to 60 in good health. The chain combines TRBV2 with TRBJ2-3; D may be TRBD2 (5 bases). DNA for the CDR3: TGTGCCAGCAGTGGTGTCTCCGGGGCAGATACGCAGTATTTT. This gives the protein CASSGVSGADTQYF. The whole variable domain, filled in from reference TRBV2 and TRBJ2-3, reads EPEVTQTPSHQVTQMGQEVILRCVPISNHLYFYWYRQILGQKVEFLVSFYNNEISEKSEIFDDQFSVERPDGSNFTLKIRSTKLEDSAMYFCASSGVSGADTQYFGPGTRLTVL.